This T cell receptor (beta chain) was captured by sequencing in a study of cytomegalovirus exposure and HLA in healthy donors. Whole-study context: Among approximately 400 genotyped donors, around 82% fell in the Caucasian-associated ancestry cluster.

As concerns this clone: No antigen is known for it.

Primers: 60 Vbeta forward and 13 Jbeta reverse. Assay used: immunoSEQ multiplex PCR; TCRdb lists only in-frame clones, some missing. The repertoire holds around 190,000 clones, 86% seen once, with around 0.3% in the top ten. Study results and limitations: Earlier analysis yielded a pattern in which most TCR beta V segments were productive about 90% or about 30% of the time. Later on, analysis showed that most CMV-associated TCR beta chains appeared to be HLA-restricted.

The CDR3 extends over 14 amino acids. Germline values: CDR1 SQVTM, CDR2 ANQGSEA. With 6 bases clipped from V and 9 bases from J, the junction kept 14 bases outside the gene matches. Sequenced sample: PBMCs. The rearrangement joins TRBV29-1 to TRBJ2-7, with 10 bases that match TRBD2. The TCR was taken from a woman aged 25 to 39 in good health and CMV-seronegative. The CDR3 coding sequence is TGCAGCGTCATCCCCAGCGGGAGGGCCTTCAGGCAGTACTTC. As protein: CSVIPSGRAFRQYF.